This entry describes one T cell receptor beta chain. Generated by immunoSEQ multiplex PCR, the TCRdb table keeps only in-frame clones and is missing some. This table holds 45,000 to 75,000 clones, 85% to 90% found once. The data were obtained in a study of blood T cell repertoires in COVID-19. V lost 2 bases to trimming and J lost 4 bases, with 11 bases between them. The CDR3 has 14 amino acids. CDR1 MNHNS and CDR2 SASEGT come from the germline V gene. The chain has TRBV6-1 and TRBJ1-2, with D hard to call. Sequencing was carried out using peripheral blood. The TCR was taken from a man aged 55 to 70 with acute or convalescent COVID-19. CDR3 region: CASSELVPTYGYTF. The CDR3 DNA is TGTGCCAGCAGTGAATTGGTCCCTACCTATGGCTACACCTTC.